This entry lists 22 T cell receptor beta chains sequenced from one sample in a study of blood T cell repertoires in COVID-19. Here immunoSEQ multiplex PCR was the method, and the copy in TCRdb shows in-frame clones only, minus some. In the table there are tens of thousands of clones, about 89% of which are singletons. The sample comprised peripheral blood. These receptors were obtained from a man aged 50 or older with COVID-19, enrolled during active disease.

The chain couples TRBV4-1 to TRBJ2-7; D call uncertain. This CDR3 has 13 residues. With 1 base removed from V and 2 bases from J, the gap between germline ends came to 6 bases. Germline V CDR1 and CDR2: MGHRA, YSYEKL. CDR3 region: CASSQAYPYEQYF. CDR3 DNA: TGCGCCAGCAGCCAAGCCTATCCCTACGAGCAGTACTTC.

The J gene is TRBJ2-3, the V gene TRBV5-5, with TRBD2 as a possible D gene (6 bases). The CDR3 totals 16 residues. Germline CDR1 reads SGHKS; CDR2 reads YYEKEE (reference sequence). V dropped 1 base and J dropped 3 bases, with 15 bases sitting between them. The CDR3 DNA sequence: TGTGCCAGCAGCTTGCTACGCGTTGCGGGAACAGATACGCAGTATTTT. This codes for CASSLLRVAGTDTQYF.

V is TRBV7-2 and J is TRBJ1-2; TRBD1 agrees at 12 bases. CDR3 length: 17 amino acids. J lost 4 bases, V lost 4 bases, and 10 bases had no gene match. Germline V CDR1 and CDR2: SGHTA, FQGNSA. The CDR3 sequence: CASSSPGTGGAVYGYTF. In nucleotides, the CDR3 is TGTGCCAGCAGCTCCCCCGGGACAGGGGGCGCAGTCTATGGCTACACCTTC.

The rearrangement links TRBV5-4 to TRBJ2-3; 8 bases agree with TRBD2. The length of the CDR3 is 18 residues. Germline V gene data show CDR1 as SGHNT and CDR2 as YYREEE (reference sequence). The J segment lost 2 bases and the V segment lost 4 bases, leaving 15 bases of the junction unmatched. CDR3 in amino acids: CASSPSPRRGASTDTQYF. CDR3 bases: TGTGCCAGCAGCCCATCCCCGAGGCGGGGGGCGTCCACAGATACGCAGTATTTT.

The genes are TRBV24-1 and TRBJ2-6, with 9 bases that match TRBD1. The junction had 10 bases not matched to a gene; V was cut back by 6 bases and J by 2 bases. Germline CDR1 reads KGHDR; CDR2 reads SFDVKD. The CDR3 runs to 18 residues. CDR3 sequence reads: CATSLGQGEVTGANVLTF. As DNA, the CDR3 is TGTGCCACCAGTCTGGGACAGGGAGAAGTAACTGGGGCCAACGTCCTGACTTTC.

V is TRBV18 and J is TRBJ1-3; D remains ambiguous. V was pared by 6 bases and J by 0 bases, with 9 bases between. The germline V gene has CDR1 KGHSH and CDR2 LQKENI. The CDR3 totals 14 residues. Here the CDR3 reads CASSREISGNTIYF. The CDR3 DNA is TGTGCCAGCTCTCGAGAGATCTCTGGAAACACCATATATTTT.

The chain couples TRBV19 to TRBJ1-1, with D perhaps TRBD1 (5 bases). Germline CDR1 and CDR2: LNHDA and SQIVND (reference sequence). The V end lost 7 bases, the J end lost 8 bases, and 23 bases lay between the germline ends. The CDR3 extends over 15 amino acids. The CDR3: CASTEGVGFRAEAFF. The CDR3, as DNA: TGTGCCAGTACGGAAGGGGTAGGGTTCCGGGCGGAAGCTTTCTTT.

This chain joins TRBV7-2 and TRBJ2-1; D is unresolved. CDR3 length equals 15 residues. V was trimmed by 7 bases and J by 6 bases, leaving 19 bases between them. Germline assignment: CDR1 SGHTA and CDR2 FQGNSA. In nucleotides, the CDR3 is TGTGCCAGCAACAACGGGTACATTTTGGGCAATGAGCAGTTCTTC. Translated: CASNNGYILGNEQFF.

The V call is TRBV19, the J call TRBJ1-5; no reliable D call. The germline gives CDR1 LNHDA, CDR2 SQIVND (reference sequence). Trimming removed 3 bases from V and 7 bases from J, with 10 bases in between. This CDR3 contains 13 residues. CDR3 residues: CASSIQRAQPQHF. For the CDR3, the DNA is TGTGCCAGTAGTATTCAGAGGGCCCAGCCCCAGCATTTT.

The rearrangement joins TRBV9 to TRBJ1-2, with unresolved D. The CDR3 runs to 11 residues. The germline V gene has CDR1 SGDLS and CDR2 YYNGEE. With 5 bases removed from V and 7 bases from J, the gap between germline ends came to 9 bases. This CDR3 reads CASSAESGYTF. In nucleotides, the CDR3 is TGTGCCAGCAGTGCGGAGAGTGGCTACACCTTC.

This rearrangement joins TRBV4-1 to TRBJ2-3; a weak D match, TRBD1 (6 bases). The CDR3 runs to 18 residues. The germline V gene has CDR1 MGHRA and CDR2 YSYEKL. Between the trimmed V and J ends, which lost 0 bases and 3 bases, there was a span of 19 bases. CDR3 coding DNA: TGCGCCAGCAGCCAAGATAGGGGGACCTTTTGGGTAACAGATACGCAGTATTTT. It encodes CASSQDRGTFWVTDTQYF.

The rearrangement uses TRBV6-6 and TRBJ1-2, with no clear D. Germline assignment: CDR1 MNHNY and CDR2 SVGAGI (reference sequence). The CDR3 spans 15 residues. Trimming shortened V by 6 bases and J by 3 bases, and 17 bases separated the two germline ends. CDR3 residues: CASRRTSRVDYGYTF. The CDR3 DNA is TGTGCCAGCAGACGAACTTCGCGAGTGGACTATGGCTACACCTTC.

The rearrangement links TRBV10-3 to TRBJ1-5; D is perhaps TRBD1 (5 bases). Germline lookup yields CDR1 ENHRY and CDR2 SYGVKD. V lost 11 bases, J lost 0 bases, and 17 bases lay in between. The CDR3 extends over 15 amino acids. CDR3 region: CAVKPGQDSNQPQHF. CDR3 DNA: TGTGCCGTAAAACCAGGGCAGGATAGCAATCAGCCCCAGCATTTT.

The V call is TRBV5-5, the J call TRBJ2-7, with D hard to call. The germline CDR1 and CDR2 sequences are SGHKS and YYEKEE (reference sequence). The CDR3 is 12 residues long. Trimming stripped 10 bases from V and 4 bases from J, with 15 bases between. CDR3 in DNA: TGTGCCTCCTCCGGCGGTGAGTACGAGCAGTACTTC. Its translation is CASSGGEYEQYF. The whole variable domain, remainder taken from reference TRBV5-5 and TRBJ2-7, is DAGVTQSPTHLIKTRGQQVTLRCSPISGHKSVSWYQQVLGQGPQFIFQYYEKEERGRGNFPDRFSARQFPNYSSELNVNALLLGDSALYLCASSGGEYEQYFGPGTRLTVT.

In DNA, the CDR3 is TGTGCCAACCGGGGACAGGGGGATTCACCCCTCCACTTT. Translation: CANRGQGDSPLHF. The chain is built from TRBV28 and TRBJ1-6; TRBD1 agrees at 11 bases. There are 13 residues in the CDR3. The V segment lost 10 bases and the J segment 8 bases; nucleotides outside the gene matches: 4. Germline values: CDR1 MDHEN, CDR2 SYDVKM.

V gene TRBV4-1 combines with J gene TRBJ1-5; 7 bases agree with TRBD1. Germline V gives CDR1 MGHRA, CDR2 YSYEKL. The CDR3 extends over 15 amino acids. V lost 2 bases, J lost 3 bases, and 4 bases stayed unmatched. As DNA, the CDR3 is TGCGCCAGCAGCCAATGGGACAGTGCCAATCAGCCCCAGCATTTT. It translates to CASSQWDSANQPQHF.

The rearrangement joins TRBV5-1 to TRBJ2-6, with TRBD1 identical over 7 bases. CDR1 and CDR2 (germline): SGHRS, YFSETQ. The CDR3 length is 15 residues. With V trimmed by 6 bases and J by 0 bases, 3 bases remained unmatched. CDR3 coding DNA: TGCGCCAGCACGGGACAGAGCTCTGGGGCCAACGTCCTGACTTTC. This encodes CASTGQSSGANVLTF.

This clone was detected once. The chain joins TRBV6-6 to TRBJ1-2; 8 nucleotides align to TRBD1. The CDR3 runs 15 residues. The V gene's germline CDR1 is MNHNY and CDR2 SVGAGI (reference sequence). V was clipped by 0 bases and J by 6 bases; unmatched bases: 6. The CDR3 sequence is CASSYSYRGEDGYTF. Written as DNA, the CDR3 is TGTGCCAGCAGTTACTCATACAGGGGGGAAGATGGCTACACCTTC.

J is TRBJ2-5 and V is TRBV30; 9 bases agree with TRBD1. The V gene's germline CDR1 is GTSNPN and CDR2 SVGIG (reference sequence). This CDR3 has 15 residues. The junction had 5 bases not matched to a gene; V was cut back by 1 base and J by 2 bases. CDR3 sequence reads: CAWSDGTGKQETQYF. Written as DNA, the CDR3 is TGTGCCTGGAGTGACGGGACAGGGAAACAAGAGACCCAGTACTTC.

V gene TRBV18 combines with J gene TRBJ1-1, with 8 bases that match TRBD1. The CDR3 loop spans 15 amino acids. Germline V gives CDR1 KGHSH, CDR2 LQKENI. The junction had 7 bases not matched to a gene; V was cut back by 2 bases and J by 5 bases. CDR3 coding DNA: TGTGCCAGCTCACCAGCACAGGGGGGGACTACTGAAGCTTTCTTT. Translation: CASSPAQGGTTEAFF.

This clone is medium-sized in the sample. The chain carries TRBV3-1 (or the pseudogene TRBV3-2) and TRBJ2-2; tentative D call: TRBD2 (6 bases). CDR1 is LGHDT and CDR2 is YNNKEL in the germline V gene (reference sequence). The CDR3 totals 18 residues. V gave up 4 bases and J gave up 4 bases, with 22 bases separating them. The CDR3 loop reads CASSPWTKGMHPTGELFF. The CDR3 DNA reads TGTGCCAGCAGCCCTTGGACTAAAGGCATGCATCCCACCGGGGAGCTGTTTTTT.

This clone was counted a few times. The chain combines TRBV9 with TRBJ2-7, with 9 nucleotides matching TRBD1. V lost 4 bases to trimming and J lost 3 bases; unmatched junction nucleotides: 5. The germline gives CDR1 SGDLS, CDR2 YYNGEE. The CDR3 runs to 14 residues. Here the CDR3 DNA reads TGTGCCAGCAGCATCGGGACAGGGATCTACGAGCAGTACTTC. Amino acids: CASSIGTGIYEQYF.